A single count supports the clone carrying this T cell receptor (beta chain). These data are taken from a study of control samples from healthy donors and cancer patients. Per germline, CDR1 SEHNR and CDR2 FQNEAQ (reference sequence). This CDR3 contains 13 residues. J was trimmed by 3 bases and V by 8 bases; bases with no gene match: 5. Assay used: immunoSEQ multiplex PCR; TCRdb lists only in-frame clones, some missing. The data hold about 230,000 clones, with about four fifths observed a single time. Sequencing was performed on PBMCs. This chain connects TRBV7-9 to TRBJ1-1, with TRBD1 identical over 8 bases. The sequence was collected from a woman aged 60-70 years with lung cancer. This CDR3 is CASAGQGDTEAFF. The CDR3 nucleotides are TGTGCCAGCGCAGGACAGGGAGACACTGAAGCTTTCTTT.